This record covers a single T cell receptor (beta chain). The table came from immunoSEQ multiplex PCR; TCRdb's copy has only in-frame clones and leaves some out. The sample lists 150,000 to 200,000 clones; around 80% were seen once. This sample is drawn from a study of blood T cell repertoires in COVID-19. Study as a whole: T cells, B-cell-depleted T cells, or PBMCs supplied cDNA or gDNA.

This CDR3 has 14 residues. V dropped 4 bases and J dropped 11; count of bases not matched to a gene: 11. From germline, CDR1 is MNHEY and CDR2 SVGEGT. Specimen: peripheral blood. This receptor was identified in a woman older than 75 with active or convalescent COVID-19. The chain carries TRBV6-2 or TRBV6-3 and TRBJ1-5, with TRBD1 identical over 7 bases. DNA of the CDR3: TGTGCCAGCAGTTTGGGACAGAATAGCGGGACCCAGCATTTT. This sequence encodes CASSLGQNSGTQHF.